This T cell receptor beta chain was sequenced in a study of shared clonotypes between healthy human individuals (TCRdb year 2020). Background on the whole study: A few men and two women, aged 18 to 49 years, made up the cohort. To estimate repertoire size and how much clonotype sharing occurs between individuals, the study deeply sequenced the blood TCR repertoires of roughly 5 healthy adults. Per donor, leukapheresis produced somewhere between about 0.8 and 9 billion PBMCs. Libraries were prepared and TCR repertoires were sequenced by different laboratories using diverse techniques, in order to increase sequencing depth and limit assay-specific biases. For each donor, CD4 naive and CD4 memory were each given three plates, CD8 naive was given two plates, and CD8 memory was given one plate.

TCR CDR3 regions were amplified from genomic DNA by multiplex PCR using the deep immunoSEQ assay. Extracted genomic DNA from each cell subset was distributed evenly across all wells of several immunoSEQ 96-well plates, and each plate was treated as a replicate. For sorted subsets, approximately 200 ng of genomic DNA, equivalent to 25,000 to 35,000 T cell genomes, went into each replicate PCR. Purified libraries were measured with a Qubit 3.0 fluorometer, size-checked on a Bioanalyzer 2100, and measured again with the KAPA Library Quantification kit. A separate single-read 150-cycle Illumina NextSeq 550 flow cell was used to sequence each immunoSEQ 96-well plate. The study's own analysis went as follows. Because the immunoSEQ output held only junctional sequences and lacked quality scores, the filtering could not match the filtering applied to full-length reads. Sequences were annotated with PyIR, a Python wrapper for IgBLAST v1.9, and V/J genes and CDR3 were assigned using IMGT germline references. Reads were filtered out if the reads had weak V/J assignments (E-value above 1e-6), no CDR3, stop codons, out-of-frame junctions, or ambiguous translated residues. V3J clonotypes were defined as sequences sharing an identical inferred V gene, J gene, and CDR3 amino acid sequence. To compute the percentage overlap between repertoires, the number of shared unique clonotypes was divided by the size of the smaller repertoire. Three approaches were used to assess repertoire richness: RTK rarefaction, the Chao1 estimator, and Recon v2.1 estimates of unobserved clonotypes. For all TCRbeta clonotypes obtained by the gDNA method from a few donors, generation probabilities were computed with OLGA. The table comes from immuneACCESS by way of TCRdb, which keeps in-frame sequences with V and J called. Part of the clones is missing from these tables; in studies checked, under half for an unresolved V gene and the rest for unknown reasons. That table is the source of V, J and clone size, and D and trimming were worked out from the DNA. This sample lists about 1 million clones; approximately 80% were detected once. The top ten constitute 0.5% to 0.6% of the sample.

Concerning this clone itself: No cognate antigen has been identified for it. No base qualities exist here, and no much larger clone lies one base off it.

The donors were healthy, HIV-negative adults with no recently reported acute infections or vaccinations. Only Caucasian adults living in Nashville, Tennessee, USA were represented among the donors. CD4+ T cells were enriched by magnetic negative selection; naive cells were then positively selected on CD45RA, and the negative fraction formed the memory subset. After blood collection by leukapheresis, PBMCs were isolated using Ficoll-Histopaque density gradient centrifugation and then cryopreserved in the vapor phase of liquid nitrogen. Analytical flow cytometry was used to check the purity and quantity of each magnetically sorted T cell population. Genomic DNA was isolated from each sorted fraction and quantified by UV absorbance on a Nanodrop 2000c. What the authors observed across the whole study: Naive subsets generally had larger estimated clonotype richness than memory subsets did. Compared with non-shared clonotypes, clonotypes shared by all four sorted-subset donors had higher generation probabilities. The genetic and exposure-history diversity represented was limited by the small number of donors. Across a few donors, 4.5% to 6.5% of naive CD4, approximately 3.6% of naive CD8, about 2.3% of memory CD4, and under 0.45% of memory CD8 clonotypes were shared. Sampling was restricted to blood, and TCR repertoires in tissues likely differ from the TCR repertoires found in blood. Based on pairwise subsampling, the degree of clonotype sharing among donors was expected to be affected by sequencing depth. Incomplete sequencing was indicated by rarefaction of sorted-subset datasets, despite the large sequencing depth.

The receptor's source is a man younger than 30 in good health. Some clones in this sample may be carry-over from other donors' samples. Material for sequencing was memory CD4+ T cells from PBMCs. Interpreted using the paper, the cell subset or site label stands for: CD45RA-negative fraction.

Read as DNA, the sequence is TGTGCCTGGAGCCCCGGACAGGCGTACCAAGAGACCCAGTACTTC. Translated, this gives CAWSPGQAYQETQYF. Recombination connected TRBV30 to TRBJ2-5, and 7 bases in between align with TRBD1. As encoded in the germline V gene (reference sequence), CDR1 is GTSNPN while CDR2 is SVGIG. There are 15 amino acids in the CDR3, from cysteine to phenylalanine inclusive. Only the CDR3 region is kept as DNA, spanning 45 bases read in frame from base 1. Germline trimming amounts to 3 bases on V and 0 bases on J, with 7 as the count of junction bases outside the gene matches.